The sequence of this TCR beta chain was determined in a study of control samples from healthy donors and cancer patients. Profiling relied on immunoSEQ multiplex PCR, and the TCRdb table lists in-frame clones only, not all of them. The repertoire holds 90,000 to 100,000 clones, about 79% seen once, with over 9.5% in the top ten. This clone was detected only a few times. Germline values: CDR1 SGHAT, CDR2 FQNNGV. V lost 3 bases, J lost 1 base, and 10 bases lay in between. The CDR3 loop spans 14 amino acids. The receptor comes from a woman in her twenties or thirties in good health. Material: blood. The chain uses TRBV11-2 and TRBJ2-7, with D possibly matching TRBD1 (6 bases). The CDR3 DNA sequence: TGTGCCAGCAGCTTTGGGGGCCGGTCCTACGAGCAGTACTTC. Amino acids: CASSFGGRSYEQYF.